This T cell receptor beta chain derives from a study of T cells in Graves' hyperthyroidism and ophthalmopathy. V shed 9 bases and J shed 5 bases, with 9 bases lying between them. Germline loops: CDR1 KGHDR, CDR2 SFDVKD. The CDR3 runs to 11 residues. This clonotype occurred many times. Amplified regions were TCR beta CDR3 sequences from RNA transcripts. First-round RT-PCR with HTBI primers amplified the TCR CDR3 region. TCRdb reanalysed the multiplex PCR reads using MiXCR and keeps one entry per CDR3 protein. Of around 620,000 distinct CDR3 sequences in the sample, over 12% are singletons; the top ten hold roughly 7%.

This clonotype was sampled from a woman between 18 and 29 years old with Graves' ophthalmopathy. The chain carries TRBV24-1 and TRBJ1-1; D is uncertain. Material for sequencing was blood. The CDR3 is CATLNGTEAFF. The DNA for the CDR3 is TGTGCCACCCTTAACGGAACTGAAGCTTTCTTT.